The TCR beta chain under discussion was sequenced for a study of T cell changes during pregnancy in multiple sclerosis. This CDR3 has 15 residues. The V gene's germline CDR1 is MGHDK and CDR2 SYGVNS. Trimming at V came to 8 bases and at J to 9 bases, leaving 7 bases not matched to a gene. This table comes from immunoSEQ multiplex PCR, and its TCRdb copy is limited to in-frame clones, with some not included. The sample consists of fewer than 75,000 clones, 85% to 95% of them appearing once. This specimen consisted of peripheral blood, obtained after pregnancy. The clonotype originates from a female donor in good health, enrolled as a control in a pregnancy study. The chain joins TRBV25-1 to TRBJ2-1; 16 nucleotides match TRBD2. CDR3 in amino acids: CASAGTSGRAGEQFF. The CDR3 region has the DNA TGTGCCAGCGCCGGGACTAGCGGGAGGGCAGGTGAGCAGTTCTTC.